These T cell receptor beta chains were read from a single sample in a study of blood T cells in healthy people across ages. MiXCR was run by TCRdb on the 5' RACE reads, yielding one entry per CDR3 protein. The sample records hundreds of thousands of distinct CDR3 sequences, around 25% being singletons. These data also formed part of another study, on T cells of mothers and their children.

Sequences were obtained from blood. The receptor set was obtained from a boy aged 5 to 17 in good health. Both conserved end residues are part of each CDR3. The D gene is left open where the match is weak. Size tells how often a clone was seen (once, few, many) or the class of an expanded clone, and some rows leave it out.

>-|TRBJ2-1|-|TRBV13
TGTGCCAGCAGCTTAGCCAGGGAATCCTACAATGAGCAGTTCTTC
CASSLARESYNEQFF
>few|TRBJ2-7|TRBD1|TRBV7-2
TGTGCCAGCAGCCCCTCGGTGGGACAGACCTACGAGCAGTACTTC
CASSPSVGQTYEQYF
>many|TRBJ2-1|-|TRBV29-1
TGCAGCGCTACTCTAGTGTCCTACAATGAGCAGTTCTTC
CSATLVSYNEQFF
>-|TRBJ2-7|-|TRBV12-3/TRBV12-4
TGTGCCAGCAGTTTACCCGGGGGCCCTTACGAGCAGTACTTC
CASSLPGGPYEQYF
>few|TRBJ2-3|-|TRBV7-2
TGTGCCAGCATGGACGATACGCAGTATTTT
CASMDDTQYF
>few|TRBJ2-3|TRBD2|TRBV20-1
TGCAGTGCTAGATCGGGCGGAACAGCGGGAAGCCTCACAGATACGCAGTATTTT
CSARSGGTAGSLTDTQYF
>few|TRBJ2-7|TRBD1|TRBV2
TGTGCCAGCAGTATCTGGGACAGATCCTACGAGCAGTACTTC
CASSIWDRSYEQYF
>-|TRBJ2-7|-|TRBV15
TGTGCCACCAGCGGGGGACTGATCTACGAGCAGTACTTC
CATSGGLIYEQYF
>few|TRBJ2-1|TRBD2|TRBV11-2
TGTGCCAGCAGCTCTCCTAGCGGGTCCTACAATGAGCAGTTCTTC
CASSSPSGSYNEQFF
>-|TRBJ2-7|-|TRBV18
TGTGCCAGCTCAACTGACAGGACCTTCACCTACGAGCAGTACTTC
CASSTDRTFTYEQYF
>few|TRBJ2-7|-|TRBV12-3/TRBV12-4
TGTGCCAGCAGTTTAGAGGACGGCTACGAGCAGTACTTC
CASSLEDGYEQYF
>few|TRBJ2-5|TRBD1|TRBV13
TGTGCCAGCAGCTCCACAGGGGGCGCCCGGGAGACCCGGTACTTC
CASSSTGGARETRYF
>few|TRBJ2-5|TRBD2|TRBV4-2
TGTGCCAGCAGCCAAGATCTTCTAGCGGGAGGTGATGGTGGGGAGACCCAGTACTTC
CASSQDLLAGGDGGETQYF
>-|TRBJ1-2|-|TRBV2
TGTGCCAGCAGTGAAAAGACAGGATCTAACTATGGCTACACCTTC
CASSEKTGSNYGYTF
>few|TRBJ2-7|-|TRBV11-3
TGTGCCAGCGGACTTAGGGGTGGGGAGTACGAGCAGTACTTC
CASGLRGGEYEQYF
>few|TRBJ2-5|TRBD1|TRBV5-1
TGCGCCAGCAGCCCGTGGGACAGTAAAGAGACCCAGTACTTC
CASSPWDSKETQYF
>-|TRBJ2-1|TRBD2|TRBV6-5
TGTGCCAGCAGTTCCGGGACTAGCGGATTCAGCTCCTACAATGAGCAGTTCTTC
CASSSGTSGFSSYNEQFF
>-|TRBJ1-1|TRBD1|TRBV5-1
TGCGCCAGCAGCAGAGAGGGACAGATTTTTGAAGCTTTCTTT
CASSREGQIFEAFF
>-|TRBJ2-1|-|TRBV27
TGTGCCAGCAGTGAACAGAACTCCTACAATGAGCAGTTCTTC
CASSEQNSYNEQFF
>-|TRBJ1-5|-|TRBV6-6
TGTGCCAGCAGTTACCAAGCGAGGGGCAGGGATCAGCCCCAGCATTTT
CASSYQARGRDQPQHF
>-|TRBJ2-7|-|TRBV27
TGTGCCAGCAGTTTATCCGTGCAGGGGCACGAGCAGTACTTC
CASSLSVQGHEQYF
>few|TRBJ2-1|TRBD1|TRBV5-5
TGTGCCAGCAGCACGCCGGACAGGGACAATGAGCAGTTCTTC
CASSTPDRDNEQFF
>-|TRBJ1-4|-|TRBV3-1
TGTGCCAGCAGCCAACTAGACCGTAATGAAAAACTGTTTTTT
CASSQLDRNEKLFF